The source of this TCR beta chain is a study of patients and donors after allogeneic stem cell transplantation. TCRdb independently ran MiXCR on the RT-PCR reads; one entry per CDR3 protein. The sample has approximately 140,000 distinct CDR3 sequences, approximately 40% seen once. The receptor's source is a human donor who was either an allogeneic HSCT recipient or a stem cell or donor lymphocyte infusion donor (not recorded which). It is not recorded whose cells these are; they may come from a transplant donor. Sequenced input: blood, either unsorted or a sorted T cell fraction (not recorded which).

The CDR3 region has the DNA TGTGCCAGCAGCCAAGCGGAGGACTACACCTTC. Its protein product is CASSQAEDYTF. V and J are TRBV3-1 and TRBJ1-2; no firm D call. Germline loops: CDR1 LGHDT, CDR2 YNNKEL (reference sequence). There are 11 residues in the CDR3. Trimming pared 1 base from V and 10 bases from J, leaving 7 bases between.